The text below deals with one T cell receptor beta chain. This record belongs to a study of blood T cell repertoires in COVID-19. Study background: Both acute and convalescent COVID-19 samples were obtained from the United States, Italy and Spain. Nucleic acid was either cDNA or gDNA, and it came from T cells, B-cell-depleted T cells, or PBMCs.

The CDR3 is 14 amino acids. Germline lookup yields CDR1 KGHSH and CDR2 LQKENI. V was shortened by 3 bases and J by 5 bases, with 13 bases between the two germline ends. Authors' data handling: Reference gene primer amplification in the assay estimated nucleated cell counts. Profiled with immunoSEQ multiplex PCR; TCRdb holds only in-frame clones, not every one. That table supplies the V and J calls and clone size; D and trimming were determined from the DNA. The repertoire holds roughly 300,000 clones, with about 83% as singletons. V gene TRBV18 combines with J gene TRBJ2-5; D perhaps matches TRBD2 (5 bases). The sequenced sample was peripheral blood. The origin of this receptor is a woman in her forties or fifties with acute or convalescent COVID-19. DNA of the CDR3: TGTGCCAGCTCACCGGGGAGCATGGGGGAGACCCAGTACTTC. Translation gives CASSPGSMGETQYF.